The clone carrying this T cell receptor beta chain was detected once. Its antigen remains unidentified. The data stem from a study of shared clonotypes between healthy human individuals. Whole-study context: The donors, two women and a few men, were aged 18 to 49.

Study observations and caveats: Non-shared clonotypes had lower generation probabilities than clonotypes shared by all four sorted-subset donors.

Positively selected for CCR7, the CD45RO-negative cells used as naive CD8 cells excluded terminally differentiated effector memory CD45RA+ cells. The genomic DNA of each subset was split evenly across several immunoSEQ plates. TCRdb's table, derived via immunoSEQ multiplex PCR, lists solely in-frame clones and lacks some. The table records under 1 million clones, 80% to 95% of them present only once. V lost 5 bases, J lost 0 bases, and 14 bases lay in between. The CDR3 has 15 amino acids. Germline V CDR1 and CDR2: SGHVS, FQNEAQ. The genes are TRBV7-8 and TRBJ2-7; D is unresolved. Sequenced: naive CD8+ T cells sorted from blood. The sequence derives from a man in his thirties or forties in good health. The CDR3 loop reads CASSASSRSSYEQYF. The DNA of the CDR3 is TGTGCCAGCAGCGCGTCGAGCCGAAGCTCCTACGAGCAGTACTTC.